This record looks at one T cell receptor beta chain sequence and its context. Individually, TCR cDNA molecules were each labelled with a unique molecular identifier. TCRdb reprocessed the 5' RACE reads with MiXCR, giving one entry per CDR3 protein. The table shows roughly 82,000 distinct CDR3 sequences, with over 10% occurring only once. The germline V gene has CDR1 ENHRY and CDR2 SYGVKD. This CDR3 is built from 14 residues. The germline V and J ends were trimmed by 0 bases and 6 bases, with 9 bases remaining between them. The data are from a study of spatial heterogeneity in lung cancer. Across the study: A consistent excess of beta-chain over alpha-chain sequences was detected.

Documented time point: sample taken at primary tumor resection. Tumor, nontumor lung or frozen PBMC supplied whole RNA, sequenced without sorting. There were 72 donors, all of them untreated patients with early-stage non-small cell lung cancer. Sequenced here: PBMCs, sampled at surgery. The source of this sequence is a male donor with early-stage non-small cell lung cancer. This chain uses TRBV10-3 with TRBJ2-1; a weak D match, TRBD1 (5 bases). CDR3 loop: CAISESGRSNEQFF. CDR3 in DNA: TGTGCCATCAGTGAGTCGGGGCGGTCCAATGAGCAGTTCTTC.